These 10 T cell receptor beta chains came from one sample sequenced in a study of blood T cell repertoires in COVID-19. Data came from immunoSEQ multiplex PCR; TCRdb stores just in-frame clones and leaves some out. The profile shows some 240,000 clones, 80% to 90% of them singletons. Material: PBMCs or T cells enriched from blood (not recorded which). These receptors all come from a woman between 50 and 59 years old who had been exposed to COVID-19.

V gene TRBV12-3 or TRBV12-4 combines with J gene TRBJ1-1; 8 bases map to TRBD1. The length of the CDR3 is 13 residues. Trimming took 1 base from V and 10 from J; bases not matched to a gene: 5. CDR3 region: CASSLGQGSRAFF. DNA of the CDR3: TGTGCCAGCAGTTTAGGACAGGGGAGTAGAGCTTTCTTT.

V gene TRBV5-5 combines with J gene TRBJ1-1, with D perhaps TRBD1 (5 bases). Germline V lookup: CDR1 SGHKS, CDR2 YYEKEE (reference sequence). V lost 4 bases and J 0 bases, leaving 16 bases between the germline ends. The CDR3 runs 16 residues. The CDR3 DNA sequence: TGTGCCAGCAGCCCGATAAAAGGGGTGATGAACACTGAAGCTTTCTTT. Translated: CASSPIKGVMNTEAFF.

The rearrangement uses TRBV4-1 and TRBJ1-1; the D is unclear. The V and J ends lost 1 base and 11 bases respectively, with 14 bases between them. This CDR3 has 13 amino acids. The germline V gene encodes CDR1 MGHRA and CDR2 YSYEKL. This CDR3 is CASSQVLTGKAFF. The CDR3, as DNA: TGCGCCAGCAGCCAAGTTCTTACCGGGAAGGCTTTCTTT.

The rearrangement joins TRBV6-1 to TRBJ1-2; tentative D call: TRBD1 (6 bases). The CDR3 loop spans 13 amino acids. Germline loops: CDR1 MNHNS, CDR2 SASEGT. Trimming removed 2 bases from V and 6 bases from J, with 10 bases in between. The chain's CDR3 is CASSEHRENGYTF. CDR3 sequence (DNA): TGTGCCAGCAGTGAACACAGGGAGAATGGCTACACCTTC.

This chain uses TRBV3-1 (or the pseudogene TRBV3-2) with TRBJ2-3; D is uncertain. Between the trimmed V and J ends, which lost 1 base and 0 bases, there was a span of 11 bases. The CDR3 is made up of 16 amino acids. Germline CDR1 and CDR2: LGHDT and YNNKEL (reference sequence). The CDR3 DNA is TGTGCCAGCAGCCAAGTTAGACTGACGAGCACAGATACGCAGTATTTT. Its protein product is CASSQVRLTSTDTQYF.

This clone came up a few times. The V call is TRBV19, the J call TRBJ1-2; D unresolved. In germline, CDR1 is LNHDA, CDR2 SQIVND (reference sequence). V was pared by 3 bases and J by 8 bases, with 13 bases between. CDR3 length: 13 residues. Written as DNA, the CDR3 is TGTGCCAGTAGTATCACGGGATTTGAGGGCTACACCTTC. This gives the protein CASSITGFEGYTF. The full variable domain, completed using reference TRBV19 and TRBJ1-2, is DGGITQSPKYLFRKEGQNVTLSCEQNLNHDAMYWYRQDPGQGLRLIYYSQIVNDFQKGDIAEGYSVSREKKESFPLTVTSAQKNPTAFYLCASSITGFEGYTFGSGTRLTVV.

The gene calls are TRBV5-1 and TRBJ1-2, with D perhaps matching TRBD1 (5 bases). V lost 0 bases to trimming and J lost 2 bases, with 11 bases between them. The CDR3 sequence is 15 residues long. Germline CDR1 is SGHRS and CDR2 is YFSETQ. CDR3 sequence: CASSLVGGLNYGYTF. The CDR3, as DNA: TGCGCCAGCAGCTTGGTCGGGGGACTCAACTATGGCTACACCTTC.

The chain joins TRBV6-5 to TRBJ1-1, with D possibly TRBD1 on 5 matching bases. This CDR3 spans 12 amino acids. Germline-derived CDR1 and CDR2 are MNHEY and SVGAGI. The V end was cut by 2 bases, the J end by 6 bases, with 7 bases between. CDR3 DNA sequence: TGTGCCAGCAGTTACCGGGGGTCTGAAGCTTTCTTT. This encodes CASSYRGSEAFF.

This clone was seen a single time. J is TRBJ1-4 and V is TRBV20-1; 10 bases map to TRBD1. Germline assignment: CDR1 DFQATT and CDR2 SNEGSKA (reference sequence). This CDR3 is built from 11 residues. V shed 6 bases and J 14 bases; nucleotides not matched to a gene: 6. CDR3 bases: TGCAGTGCCACCGGGACAGGGGACCTGTTTTTT. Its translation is CSATGTGDLFF.

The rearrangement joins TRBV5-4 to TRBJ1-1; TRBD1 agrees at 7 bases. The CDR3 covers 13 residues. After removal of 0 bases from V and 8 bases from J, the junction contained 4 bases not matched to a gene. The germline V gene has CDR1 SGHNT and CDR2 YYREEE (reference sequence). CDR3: CASSLGTGLEAFF. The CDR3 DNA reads TGTGCCAGCAGCTTGGGGACAGGCCTAGAAGCTTTCTTT. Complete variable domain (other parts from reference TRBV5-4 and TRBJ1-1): ETGVTQSPTHLIKTRGQQVTLRCSSQSGHNTVSWYQQALGQGPQFIFQYYREEENGRGNFPPRFSGLQFPNYSSELNVNALELDDSALYLCASSLGTGLEAFFGQGTRLTVV.